Listed here is a single T cell receptor beta chain. It has no known antigen specificity. It has no much larger one-base neighbor in the sample; base qualities were not kept. Whole blood was collected in K2EDTA tubes by collaborating institutions according to the institutions' own protocols. For TCRbeta analysis, collaborator samples were shipped as frozen whole blood, as isolated PBMCs, or as DNA extracted from either sample type. The germline V gene (reference sequence) supplies CDR1 DFQATT and CDR2 SNEGSKA. V is shortened by 3 bases, J by 9 bases, and the region joining them spans 17 bases. The CDR3, cysteine through phenylalanine, is 13 amino acids long. Only the CDR3 part of the read is kept: 39 bases, read in frame from the first base. The record originates from a study of blood T cell repertoires in COVID-19 (dated by TCRdb to between 2020 and 2021). Notes on the research overall: The collaborator samples originated in the United States, Italy and Spain and spanned the acute and convalescent phases of COVID-19. The material from the prospective study consisted of cDNA or gDNA derived from T cells, B-cell-depleted T cells, or PBMCs. Deeply sampled blood TCRbeta repertoires from subjects exposed to, actively infected with, or recovered from COVID-19 were included in the dataset. The repertoires were released in a freely available public database meant as a resource for research on the immune response to SARS-CoV-2. Samples came from the ongoing ImmuneRACE study (first 160 participants) plus 1,254 subjects from 6 global collaborators. Nearly every sample came with metadata listing a de-identified subject ID, COVID-19 status, age in years and sex. Where HLA class I and class II types were available, the types were taken from metadata supplied by the sample provider, not from assay-based typing. Points the paper makes about the study in general: The amount of clinical and demographic metadata varied by source and participant and was provided uncurated.

The immunoSEQ Assay, a bias-controlled multiplex PCR, was used to amplify TCRbeta CDR3 regions from genomic DNA. The paper's processing steps were these. Nucleated cell counts per sample were estimated from amplification of reference gene primers within the assay. To quantify the absolute abundance of each unique TCRbeta CDR3 rearrangement, sequence reads were collapsed and filtered. Productive Simpson clonality was computed per sample as the square root of Simpson's diversity index over productive rearrangements. TCRdb took this table from immuneACCESS and kept in-frame rearrangements with V and J called. Such tables lack part of the clones; where checked against another copy, unresolved V genes explain under half of the gap, and the rest is unexplained. V and J calls and clone size are those listed in that table; D and trimming were worked out from the DNA. The table for this sample lists 200,000 to 250,000 clones; roughly 80% of them were counted only once. 3.4% of the sample is taken by the ten largest.

Sequenced input: peripheral blood. The chain is made from TRBV20-1 and TRBJ1-1; tentative D gene TRBD1, with 5 bases matching. This TCR was sampled from a woman in her late teens or twenties with acute or convalescent COVID-19. DNA sequence: TGCAGTGCTAGTACGGGCCAGGGTGGTAAAGCTTTCTTT. This codes for CSASTGQGGKAFF.